The source of this T cell receptor beta chain is a study of blood T cells in healthy people across ages. V lost 5 bases, J lost 0 bases, and 14 bases stayed unmatched. Germline loops: CDR1 LNHNV, CDR2 YYDKDF (reference sequence). This CDR3 is built from 19 residues. The use of a sample-barcoded 5' primer and a J-beta primer mix characterized a second PCR of roughly 7 to 11 cycles. Each cDNA molecule, via a template-switch adaptor with 12 random nucleotides, was tagged. TCRdb re-called the 5' RACE reads through MiXCR, storing one row per CDR3 protein. The data hold around 400,000 distinct CDR3 sequences, with roughly half observed a single time. Caucasian, healthy and from Russia, the donors were aged between 6 and 90.

The sample taken for sequencing was blood. The J gene is TRBJ2-3, the V gene TRBV15; 10 bases are a match to TRBD2. The origin of this receptor is a man aged 55-75 years in good health. DNA of the CDR3: TGTGCCACCAGCGAAACAGCGGGGGGGTTTTCCTCTAGCACAGATACGCAGTATTTT. Protein sequence: CATSETAGGFSSSTDTQYF. The full variable domain, completed using reference TRBV15 and TRBJ2-3, is DAMVIQNPRYQVTQFGKPVTLSCSQTLNHNVMYWYQQKSSQAPKLLFHYYDKDFNNEADTPDNFQSRRPNTSFCFLDIRSPGLGDTAMYLCATSETAGGFSSSTDTQYFGPGTRLTVL.